Listed here are 30 T cell receptor beta chains from one sample, sequenced in a study of cytomegalovirus exposure and HLA in healthy donors. PCR amplification relied on 60 Vbeta primers (plus 13 Jbeta primers). The table came from immunoSEQ multiplex PCR; TCRdb's copy has only in-frame clones and leaves some out. The sample gives just over 150,000 clones, around four fifths of which show up once; under 1.5% is in the top ten. Sequenced material: PBMCs. These receptors came from a woman younger than 45 in good health and CMV-seronegative.

This chain connects TRBV30 to TRBJ1-2; 7 bases line up with TRBD1. The CDR3 length is 13 residues. Trimming took 3 bases from V and 8 from J; bases not matched to a gene: 9. Germline CDR1 and CDR2: GTSNPN and SVGIG (reference sequence). This CDR3 is CAWSDLTGKGYTF. The DNA for the CDR3 is TGTGCCTGGAGCGACCTGACAGGGAAGGGCTACACCTTC.

As for this clone: The junction differs from germline at one of its ends, possibly a read error. The rearrangement joins TRBV7-9 to TRBJ2-2, with no clear D. Germline V gene lookup returns CDR1 SEHNR and CDR2 FQNEAQ (reference sequence). The CDR3 sequence is 13 residues long. CDR3 protein: CSSSLVITGELFF. The CDR3 DNA is TGTTCCAGCAGCTTAGTAATCACCGGGGAGCTGTTTTTT.

The J gene is TRBJ2-1, the V gene TRBV13; the D gene is possibly TRBD1 (6 bases). The CDR3 contains 14 residues. Germline CDR1 and CDR2: PRHDT and FYEKMQ (reference sequence). The V gene lost 7 bases and the J gene lost 2 bases, with 12 bases spanning the gap. The CDR3 spells CASTVTGPYNEQFF. As DNA, the CDR3 is TGTGCCAGCACTGTGACAGGTCCCTACAATGAGCAGTTCTTC.

This rearrangement joins TRBV20-1 to TRBJ2-1; TRBD2 matches at 7 bases. The CDR3 length is 11 residues. Trimming removed 5 bases from V and 10 bases from J; junction bases left unmatched: 5. CDR1 DFQATT and CDR2 SNEGSKA come from the germline V gene (reference sequence). The CDR3 is CSAGEGREQFF. CDR3 bases: TGCAGTGCTGGGGAGGGAAGGGAGCAGTTCTTC.

The gene calls are TRBV29-1 and TRBJ2-1; 7 bases map to TRBD1. J was trimmed by 10 bases and V by 4 bases; bases with no gene match: 13. CDR3 size: 14 residues. Germline values: CDR1 SQVTM, CDR2 ANQGSEA. This CDR3 reads CSVAGTETKGEQFF. Written as DNA, the CDR3 is TGCAGCGTTGCGGGGACAGAAACTAAAGGGGAGCAGTTCTTC.

CDR3 coding DNA: TGTGCCACCGAAAGCCCTTCCTCCTACAATGAGCAGTTCTTC. Translating it yields CATESPSSYNEQFF. The chain employs TRBV21-1 and TRBJ2-1; TRBD2 was called by the table and not checked on the DNA. TRBV21-1 is a known pseudogene. This CDR3 is built from 14 residues.

Here the CDR3 reads CASSPGETHQPQHF. CDR3 sequence (DNA): TGCGCCAGCAGCCCGGGGGAGACGCATCAGCCCCAGCATTTT. V gene TRBV5-1 combines with J gene TRBJ1-5; TRBD1 might be the D (5 bases). The V end lost 4 bases, the J end lost 5 bases, and 13 bases lay between the germline ends. This CDR3 comprises 14 residues. CDR1 is SGHRS and CDR2 is YFSETQ in the germline V gene.

Turning to this clone: This sample also contains other DNA sequences that code for the same CDR3. The chain couples TRBV30 to TRBJ2-1; D call uncertain. CDR1 is GTSNPN, CDR2 SVGIG, per germline (reference sequence). Trimming removed 3 bases at V and 0 bases at J, with 6 bases between. This CDR3 region has 13 residues. The CDR3 DNA reads TGTGCCTGGAGCGAGGACTCCTACAATGAGCAGTTCTTC. Protein sequence: CAWSEDSYNEQFF.

The rearrangement joins TRBV7-2 to TRBJ1-4; 8 positions agree with TRBD1. Per germline, CDR1 SGHTA and CDR2 FQGNSA. The CDR3 is 12 amino acids. V was clipped by 5 bases and J by 13 bases; unmatched bases: 6. CDR3 bases: TGTGCCAGCAGCCGGGGGACAGGACGACTGTTTTTT. It encodes CASSRGTGRLFF. Looking up the rest from reference TRBV7-2 and TRBJ1-4 gives the full variable domain: GAGVSQSPSNKVTEKGKDVELRCDPISGHTALYWYRQSLGQGLEFLIYFQGNSAPDKSGLPSDRFSAERTGGSVSTLTIQRTQQEDSAVYLCASSRGTGRLFFGSGTQLSVL.

About this clone itself: Germline is not matched at one junction end, which may reflect a read error. V gene TRBV12-5 combines with J gene TRBJ2-3; weak D call: TRBD1 (5 bases). From germline, CDR1 is LGHNT and CDR2 FRNRAP. This CDR3 has 11 amino acids. The CDR3: CASGIRDRQYF. CDR3 DNA sequence: TGTGCTAGTGGTATCAGGGATAGGCAGTATTTT.

V and J are TRBV6-1 and TRBJ2-5, with D possibly matching TRBD2 (6 bases). The V gene's germline CDR1 is MNHNS and CDR2 SASEGT. The CDR3 totals 18 residues. Between the trimmed V and J ends, which lost 2 bases and 5 bases, there was a span of 24 bases. CDR3 nucleotide sequence: TGTGCCAGCAGTGAAATCTCAGTGGGAGCAGGGAGGCGGGAGACCCAGTACTTC. Residues: CASSEISVGAGRRETQYF.

The gene calls are TRBV5-5 and TRBJ1-1; 11 bases map to TRBD1. With 0 bases clipped from V and 4 bases from J, the junction kept 2 bases outside the gene matches. Germline CDR1 and CDR2: SGHKS and YYEKEE (reference sequence). The CDR3 is made up of 15 amino acids. CDR3 nucleotide sequence: TGTGCCAGCAGCTTGGAAGGACAGGGGGCCACTGAAGCTTTCTTT. It encodes CASSLEGQGATEAFF. Supplemented by reference TRBV5-5 and TRBJ1-1, the full variable domain reads DAGVTQSPTHLIKTRGQQVTLRCSPISGHKSVSWYQQVLGQGPQFIFQYYEKEERGRGNFPDRFSARQFPNYSSELNVNALLLGDSALYLCASSLEGQGATEAFFGQGTRLTVV.

This clone was counted only a few times. The rearrangement joins TRBV2 to TRBJ2-3; D might be TRBD2 (6 bases). Germline CDR1 is SNHLY and CDR2 is FYNNEI. CDR3 length: 16 residues. V gave up 7 bases and J gave up 0 bases, with 17 bases separating them. CDR3 loop: CASMVGGLISTDTQYF. Written as DNA, the CDR3 is TGTGCCAGCATGGTGGGGGGACTTATTAGCACAGATACGCAGTATTTT.

This clone was seen a few times. V gene TRBV19 combines with J gene TRBJ1-1; tentative D call: TRBD1 (6 bases). The CDR3 spans 14 residues. CDR1 is LNHDA, CDR2 SQIVND, per germline (reference sequence). V was clipped by 3 bases and J by 4 bases, with 12 bases between them. The CDR3 DNA sequence: TGTGCCAGTAGTATCACAGGGTTAGCCACTGAAGCTTTCTTT. Amino acid sequence: CASSITGLATEAFF.

The J gene is TRBJ2-1, the V gene TRBV2; TRBD1 matches at 9 bases. J was trimmed by 5 bases and V by 10 bases; bases with no gene match: 6. The germline gives CDR1 SNHLY, CDR2 FYNNEI. This CDR3 spans 13 amino acids. CDR3 in amino acids: CATDRGGDNEQFF. The CDR3, as DNA: TGTGCCACCGACAGGGGGGGAGACAATGAGCAGTTCTTC.

The chain employs TRBV29-1 and TRBJ1-2, with D perhaps TRBD1 (5 bases). Looked up from germline, CDR1 is SQVTM and CDR2 is ANQGSEA. The V gene lost 6 bases and the J gene lost 6 bases, with 20 bases spanning the gap. The CDR3 runs 14 residues. CDR3 amino acids: CSVRKIGQHDGYTF. CDR3 in DNA: TGCAGCGTCAGAAAGATCGGACAACACGATGGCTACACCTTC.

This chain uses TRBV4-3 with TRBJ1-3, with D maybe TRBD1 (5 bases). The germline gives CDR1 LGHNA, CDR2 YSLEER. CDR3 length equals 12 residues. V lost 11 bases and J 0 bases, leaving 8 bases between the germline ends. DNA for the CDR3: TGCGCCGGAGGGGACTCTGGAAACACCATATATTTT. Protein product: CAGGDSGNTIYF.

With respect to this clone: Its ends do not fully match the called genes, so a read error is possible. This chain joins TRBV7-9 and TRBJ2-5; 8 nucleotides match TRBD1. The CDR3 contains 13 residues. Per germline, CDR1 SEHNR and CDR2 FQNEAQ (reference sequence). In DNA, the CDR3 is TGTTCCAGCAGGCGACAGGGGCGGGAGACCCAGTACTTC. Amino acid sequence: CSSRRQGRETQYF.

The chain couples TRBV6-5 to TRBJ2-1, with D possibly matching TRBD1 (5 bases). V lost 2 bases to trimming and J lost 6 bases, with 5 bases between them. The CDR3 is made up of 12 amino acids. Germline CDR1 and CDR2: MNHEY and SVGAGI. The CDR3 bases are TGTGCCAGCAGTTACACAGGCAATGAGCAGTTCTTC. Its protein is CASSYTGNEQFF.

V usage is TRBV27 and J usage is TRBJ1-4, with D possibly TRBD1 on 6 matching bases. Germline CDR1 and CDR2: MNHEY and SMNVEV (reference sequence). The CDR3 has 16 amino acids. V lost 2 bases, J lost 5 bases, and 15 bases lay in between. The CDR3 is CASSLGWGTSNEKLFF. As DNA, the CDR3 is TGTGCCAGCAGTTTAGGTTGGGGGACAAGCAATGAAAAACTGTTTTTT.

The chain uses TRBV19 and TRBJ2-3, with TRBD1 matching over 11 bases. This CDR3 contains 16 residues. Germline V gives CDR1 LNHDA, CDR2 SQIVND (reference sequence). V lost 4 bases, J lost 4 bases, and 7 bases stayed unmatched. The CDR3 sequence is CASSTGQGVIADTQYF. Written as DNA, the CDR3 is TGTGCCAGTAGTACGGGACAGGGGGTAATCGCAGATACGCAGTATTTT.

The chain joins TRBV30 to TRBJ1-1, with 7 bases fitting TRBD1. V shed 3 bases and J 8 bases; nucleotides not matched to a gene: 12. Per the germline V gene, CDR1 is GTSNPN and CDR2 is SVGIG (reference sequence). The CDR3 sequence is 14 residues long. CDR3 nucleotides: TGTGCCTGGAGCCCCGGGACAGACGGTAGGGAAGCTTTCTTT. This translates into CAWSPGTDGREAFF.

In this sample, this clone turned up a few times. V gene TRBV5-8 combines with J gene TRBJ2-7; TRBD1 matches 12 bases. With V trimmed by 4 bases and J by 4 bases, 6 bases remained unmatched. From germline, CDR1 is SGHTS and CDR2 YDEGEE. The CDR3 covers 15 residues. The CDR3 here is CASSRDRGPGYEQYF. CDR3 coding DNA: TGTGCCAGCAGCCGGGACAGGGGGCCCGGATACGAGCAGTACTTC.

The rearrangement links TRBV9 to TRBJ2-1; possible D gene TRBD1, 5 bases. CDR3 length: 15 residues. The germline V gene encodes CDR1 SGDLS and CDR2 YYNGEE. The V and J ends lost 2 bases and 1 base respectively, with 10 bases between them. The chain's CDR3 is CASSVSQGSYNEQFF. The CDR3 DNA reads TGTGCCAGCAGCGTTTCGCAGGGTTCCTACAATGAGCAGTTCTTC.

A note on this clone: The same CDR3 is also encoded by other DNA sequences in this sample. This rearrangement joins TRBV2 to TRBJ1-5, with a weak D call TRBD1 (5 bases). V lost 6 bases, J lost 5 bases, and 14 bases lay in between. The V gene's germline CDR1 is SNHLY and CDR2 FYNNEI. The CDR3 spans 14 residues. CDR3 nucleotides: TGTGCCAGCAGCCTCGGGGGGAGTCATCAGCCCCAGCATTTT. Protein: CASSLGGSHQPQHF.

The chain employs TRBV12-5 and TRBJ1-5; D is possibly TRBD1 (5 bases). Looked up from germline, CDR1 is LGHNT and CDR2 is FRNRAP. The CDR3 has 17 amino acids. The V end lost 0 bases, the J end lost 0 bases, and 12 bases lay between the germline ends. In DNA form, the CDR3 reads TGTGCTAGTGGTTTGGTACGGATAGGGGATAGCAATCAGCCCCAGCATTTT. Amino acids: CASGLVRIGDSNQPQHF.

The chain recombines TRBV5-6 with TRBJ1-1; D is ambiguous. Trimming removed 4 bases at V and 7 bases at J, with 20 bases between. Germline loops: CDR1 SGHDT, CDR2 YYEEEE. This CDR3 is 15 amino acids long. The CDR3 nucleotides are TGTGCCAGCAGCGAAATCGGCCGGGGAAGAAATGAAGCTTTCTTT. This sequence encodes CASSEIGRGRNEAFF.

The chain recombines TRBV11-2 with TRBJ2-7; 8 bases agree with TRBD1. V was pared by 3 bases and J by 3 bases, with 10 bases of the junction left unmatched. Germline lookup yields CDR1 SGHAT and CDR2 FQNNGV. The CDR3 extends over 16 amino acids. The DNA for the CDR3 is TGTGCCAGCAGCTTGATAGTGGGGACAGGCCGCTACGAGCAGTACTTC. This encodes CASSLIVGTGRYEQYF.

V is TRBV2 and J is TRBJ1-2, with 7 bases that match TRBD1. The length of the CDR3 is 14 residues. Trimming removed 1 base from V and 4 bases from J; junction bases left unmatched: 3. Germline loops: CDR1 SNHLY, CDR2 FYNNEI. Here the CDR3 DNA reads TGTGCCAGCAGTGAAGTAGGGACAGCCTATGGCTACACCTTC. Protein product: CASSEVGTAYGYTF.

This clone was counted once. The DNA of the CDR3 is TGTGCCAGCAGTACCACTGTAGACACTGAAGCTTTCTTT. Translated, it gives CASSTTVDTEAFF. This chain uses TRBV7-8 with TRBJ1-1; D is unclear. The germline V gene has CDR1 SGHVS and CDR2 FQNEAQ. The germline V and J ends were trimmed by 6 bases and 3 bases, with 11 bases remaining between them. The CDR3 is made up of 13 amino acids. The full variable domain, with the rest looked up from reference TRBV7-8 and TRBJ1-1, is GAGVSQSPRYKVAKRGQDVALRCDPISGHVSLFWYQQALGQGPEFLTYFQNEAQLDKSGLPSDRFFAERPEGSVSTLKIQRTQQEDSAVYLCASSTTVDTEAFFGQGTRLTVV.